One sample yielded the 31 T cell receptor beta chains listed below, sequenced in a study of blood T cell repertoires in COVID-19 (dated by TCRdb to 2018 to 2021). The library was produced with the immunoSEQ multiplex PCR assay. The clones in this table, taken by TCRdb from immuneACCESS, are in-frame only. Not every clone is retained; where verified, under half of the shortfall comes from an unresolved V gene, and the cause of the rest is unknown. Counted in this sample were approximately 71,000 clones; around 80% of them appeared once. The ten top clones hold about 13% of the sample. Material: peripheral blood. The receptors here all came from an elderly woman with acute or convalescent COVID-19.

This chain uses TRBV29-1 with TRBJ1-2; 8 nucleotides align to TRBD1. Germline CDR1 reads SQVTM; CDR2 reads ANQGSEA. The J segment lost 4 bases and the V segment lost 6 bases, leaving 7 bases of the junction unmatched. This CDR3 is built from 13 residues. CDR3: CSVGTGALYGYTF. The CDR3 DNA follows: TGCAGCGTCGGGACAGGCGCTCTCTATGGCTACACCTTC.

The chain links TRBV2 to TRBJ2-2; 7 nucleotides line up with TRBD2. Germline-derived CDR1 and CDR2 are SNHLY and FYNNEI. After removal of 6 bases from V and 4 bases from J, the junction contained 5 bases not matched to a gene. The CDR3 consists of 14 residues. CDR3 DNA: TGTGCCAGCAGCGGACTAGGTGGCACCGGGGAGCTGTTTTTT. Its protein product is CASSGLGGTGELFF. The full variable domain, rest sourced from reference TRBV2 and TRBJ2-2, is EPEVTQTPSHQVTQMGQEVILRCVPISNHLYFYWYRQILGQKVEFLVSFYNNEISEKSEIFDDQFSVERPDGSNFTLKIRSTKLEDSAMYFCASSGLGGTGELFFGEGSRLTVL.

In DNA, the CDR3 is TGTGCCAGCAGCTTGGACCTTGGGACATCGAACACCGGGGAGCTGTTTTTT. It encodes CASSLDLGTSNTGELFF. J is TRBJ2-2 and V is TRBV5-6; tentatively, D is TRBD1 (6 bases). In germline, CDR1 is SGHDT, CDR2 YYEEEE. V was shortened by 0 bases and J by 0 bases, with 12 bases between the two germline ends. The CDR3 has 17 residues.

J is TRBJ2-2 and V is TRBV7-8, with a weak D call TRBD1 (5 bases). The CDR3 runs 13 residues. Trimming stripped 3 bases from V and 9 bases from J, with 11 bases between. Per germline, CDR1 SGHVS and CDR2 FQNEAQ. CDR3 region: CASSLTELRELFF. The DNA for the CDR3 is TGTGCCAGCAGCTTGACAGAACTACGGGAGCTGTTTTTT.

CDR3 amino acids: CASSFGSGAYEQYF. CDR3 sequence (DNA): TGTGCCAGCAGCTTCGGTAGCGGAGCCTACGAGCAGTACTTC. The chain joins TRBV7-6 to TRBJ2-7; maybe TRBD2 (6 bases). The germline gives CDR1 SGHVS, CDR2 FNYEAQ. The CDR3 runs to 14 residues. V was pared by 3 bases and J by 2 bases, with 11 bases between.

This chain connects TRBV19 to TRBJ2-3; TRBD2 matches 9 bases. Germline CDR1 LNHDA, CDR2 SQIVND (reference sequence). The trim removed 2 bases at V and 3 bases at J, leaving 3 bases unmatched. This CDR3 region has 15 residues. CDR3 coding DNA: TGTGCCAGTAGTATATTTAGCGGGAGTACAGATACGCAGTATTTT. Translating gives CASSIFSGSTDTQYF.

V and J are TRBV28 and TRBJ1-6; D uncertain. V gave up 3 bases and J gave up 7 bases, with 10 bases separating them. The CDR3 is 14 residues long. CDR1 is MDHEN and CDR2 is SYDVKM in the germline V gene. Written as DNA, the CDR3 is TGTGCCAGCAGTTTCCTTCTGGAGAATTCACCCCTCCACTTT. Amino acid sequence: CASSFLLENSPLHF.

CDR3 nucleotide sequence: TGTGCCAGCAGTGTATACCCGGACAGTTACTACGAGCAGTACTTC. It is translated as CASSVYPDSYYEQYF. The chain carries TRBV2 and TRBJ2-7; tentatively, D is TRBD1 (6 bases). Trimming stripped 4 bases from V and 3 bases from J, with 16 bases between. CDR3 length: 15 residues. Looked up from germline, CDR1 is SNHLY and CDR2 is FYNNEI.

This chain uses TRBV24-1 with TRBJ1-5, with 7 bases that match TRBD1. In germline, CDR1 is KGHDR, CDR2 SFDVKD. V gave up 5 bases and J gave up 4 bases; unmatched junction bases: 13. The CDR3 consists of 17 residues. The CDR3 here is CATSGPSRGQRNQPQHF. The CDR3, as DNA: TGTGCCACCAGTGGCCCCTCCAGGGGACAGAGAAATCAGCCCCAGCATTTT.

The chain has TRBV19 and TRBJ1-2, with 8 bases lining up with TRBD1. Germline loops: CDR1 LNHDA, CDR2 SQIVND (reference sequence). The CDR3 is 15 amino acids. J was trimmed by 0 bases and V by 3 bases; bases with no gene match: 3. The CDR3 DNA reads TGTGCCAGTAGTATCGGGACAGGCCCTAACTATGGCTACACCTTC. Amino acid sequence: CASSIGTGPNYGYTF.

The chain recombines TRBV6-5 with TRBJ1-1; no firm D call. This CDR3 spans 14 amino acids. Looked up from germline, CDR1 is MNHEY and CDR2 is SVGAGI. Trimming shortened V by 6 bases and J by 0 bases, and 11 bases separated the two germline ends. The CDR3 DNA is TGTGCCAGCAGACCTGGACTCCTGAACACTGAAGCTTTCTTT. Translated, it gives CASRPGLLNTEAFF.

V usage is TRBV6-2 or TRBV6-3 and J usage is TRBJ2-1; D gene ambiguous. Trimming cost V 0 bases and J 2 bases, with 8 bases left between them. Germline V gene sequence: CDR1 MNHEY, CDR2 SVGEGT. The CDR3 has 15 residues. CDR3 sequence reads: CASSYSIAAYNEQFF. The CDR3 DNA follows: TGTGCCAGCAGTTACTCGATAGCAGCCTACAATGAGCAGTTCTTC.

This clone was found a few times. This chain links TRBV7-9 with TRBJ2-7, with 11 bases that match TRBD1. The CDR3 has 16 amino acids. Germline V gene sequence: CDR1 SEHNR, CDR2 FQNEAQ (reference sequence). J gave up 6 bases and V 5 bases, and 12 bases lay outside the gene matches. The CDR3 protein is CASSKKIGTGGSEQYF. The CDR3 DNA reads TGTGCCAGCAGCAAAAAGATCGGGACAGGGGGTAGCGAGCAGTACTTC.

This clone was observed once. The DNA for the CDR3 is TGTGCCAGCAGCGTAGGAACGGGAGCAGAGACCCAGTACTTC. This encodes CASSVGTGAETQYF. The chain couples TRBV9 to TRBJ2-5, with D tentatively TRBD2 (6 bases). Germline CDR1 reads SGDLS; CDR2 reads YYNGEE. The CDR3 extends over 14 amino acids. Deletions cut 0 bases from V and 4 bases from J, with 10 bases between.

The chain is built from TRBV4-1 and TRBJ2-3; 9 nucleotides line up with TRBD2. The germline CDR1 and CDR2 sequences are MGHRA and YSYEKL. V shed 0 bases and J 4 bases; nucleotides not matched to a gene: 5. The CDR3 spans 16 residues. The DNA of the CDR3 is TGCGCCAGCAGCCAAGACCCAGCGGGAGGACCAGATACGCAGTATTTT. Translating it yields CASSQDPAGGPDTQYF.

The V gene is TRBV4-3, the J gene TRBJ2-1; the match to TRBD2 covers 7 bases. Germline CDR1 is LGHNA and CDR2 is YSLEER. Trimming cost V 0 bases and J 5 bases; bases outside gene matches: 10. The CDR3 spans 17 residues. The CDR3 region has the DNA TGCGCCAGCAGCCAAGATATAATCCGGACTAGTGACAATGAGCAGTTCTTC. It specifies CASSQDIIRTSDNEQFF.

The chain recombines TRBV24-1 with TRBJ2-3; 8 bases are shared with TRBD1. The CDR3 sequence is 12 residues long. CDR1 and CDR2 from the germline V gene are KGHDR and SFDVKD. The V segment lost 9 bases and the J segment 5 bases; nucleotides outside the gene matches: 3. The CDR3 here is CATGQGKDTQYF. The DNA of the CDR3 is TGTGCCACCGGACAGGGTAAAGATACGCAGTATTTT.

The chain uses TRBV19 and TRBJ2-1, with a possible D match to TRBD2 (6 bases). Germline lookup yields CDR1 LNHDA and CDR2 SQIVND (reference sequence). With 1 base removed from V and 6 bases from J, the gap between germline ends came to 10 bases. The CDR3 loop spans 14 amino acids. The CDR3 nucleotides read TGTGCCAGTAGTATAGCGGGAGAGAGCAATGAGCAGTTCTTC. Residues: CASSIAGESNEQFF.

In DNA, the CDR3 is TGTGCCAGTAGTATCTTTCTAGCGTCCTACAATGAGCAGTTCTTC. This codes for CASSIFLASYNEQFF. This sequence joins TRBV19 and TRBJ2-1; weak D call: TRBD2 (6 bases). Trimming removed 3 bases from V and 1 base from J, with 10 bases in between. The CDR3 length is 15 residues. Germline loops: CDR1 LNHDA, CDR2 SQIVND (reference sequence).

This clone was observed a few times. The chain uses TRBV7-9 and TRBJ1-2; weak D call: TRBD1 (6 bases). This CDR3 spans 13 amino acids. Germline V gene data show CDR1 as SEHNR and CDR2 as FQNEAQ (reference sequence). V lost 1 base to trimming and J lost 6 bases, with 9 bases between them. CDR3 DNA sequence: TGTGCCAGCAGCTTAGTCCAGGGGAATGGCTACACCTTC. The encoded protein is CASSLVQGNGYTF.

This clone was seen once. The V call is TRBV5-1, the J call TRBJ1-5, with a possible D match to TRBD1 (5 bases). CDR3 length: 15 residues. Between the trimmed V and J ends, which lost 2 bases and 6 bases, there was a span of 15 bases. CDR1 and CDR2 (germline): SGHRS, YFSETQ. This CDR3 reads CASSLFSGGIQPQHF. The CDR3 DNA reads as TGCGCCAGCAGCTTATTTTCTGGGGGGATTCAGCCCCAGCATTTT.

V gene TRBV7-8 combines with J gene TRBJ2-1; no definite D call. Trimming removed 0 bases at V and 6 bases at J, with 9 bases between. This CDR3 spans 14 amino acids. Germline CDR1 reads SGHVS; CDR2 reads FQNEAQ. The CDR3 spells CASSLARRTNEQFF. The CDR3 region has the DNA TGTGCCAGCAGCTTAGCGCGGAGAACCAATGAGCAGTTCTTC.

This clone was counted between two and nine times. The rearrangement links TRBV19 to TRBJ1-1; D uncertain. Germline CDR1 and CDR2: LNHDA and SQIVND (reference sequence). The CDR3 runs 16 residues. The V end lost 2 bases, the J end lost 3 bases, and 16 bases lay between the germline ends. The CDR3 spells CASSIPLGSLDTEAFF. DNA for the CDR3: TGTGCCAGTAGTATACCTCTGGGTAGCCTGGACACTGAAGCTTTCTTT.

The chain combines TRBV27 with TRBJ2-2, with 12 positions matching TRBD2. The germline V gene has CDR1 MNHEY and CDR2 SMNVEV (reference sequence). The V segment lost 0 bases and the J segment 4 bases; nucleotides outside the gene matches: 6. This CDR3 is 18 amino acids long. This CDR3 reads CASSLSRLAGVSTGELFF. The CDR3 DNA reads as TGTGCCAGCAGTTTATCGAGACTAGCGGGAGTTAGCACCGGGGAGCTGTTTTTT.

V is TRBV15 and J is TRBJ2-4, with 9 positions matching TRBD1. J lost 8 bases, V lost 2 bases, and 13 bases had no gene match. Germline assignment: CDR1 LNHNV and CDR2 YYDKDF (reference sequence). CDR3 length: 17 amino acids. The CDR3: CATSRNPGQGAGDIQYF. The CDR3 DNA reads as TGTGCCACCAGCAGAAATCCGGGACAGGGAGCCGGGGACATTCAGTACTTC. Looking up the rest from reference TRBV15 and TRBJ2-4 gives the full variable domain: DAMVIQNPRYQVTQFGKPVTLSCSQTLNHNVMYWYQQKSSQAPKLLFHYYDKDFNNEADTPDNFQSRRPNTSFCFLDIRSPGLGDTAMYLCATSRNPGQGAGDIQYFGAGTRLSVL.

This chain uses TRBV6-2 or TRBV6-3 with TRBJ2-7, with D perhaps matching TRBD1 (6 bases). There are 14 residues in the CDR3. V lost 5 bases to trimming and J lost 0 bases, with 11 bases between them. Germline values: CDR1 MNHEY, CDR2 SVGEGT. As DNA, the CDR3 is TGTGCCAGCAGTAGAGGGGGTATCTCCTACGAGCAGTACTTC. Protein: CASSRGGISYEQYF.

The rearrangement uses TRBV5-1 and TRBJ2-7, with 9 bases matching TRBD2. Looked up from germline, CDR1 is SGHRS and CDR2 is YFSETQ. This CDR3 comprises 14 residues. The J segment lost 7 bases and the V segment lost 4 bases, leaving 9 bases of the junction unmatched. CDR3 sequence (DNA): TGCGCCAGCAGCCCGGATGGCGGGAGGGGGGAGCAGTACTTC. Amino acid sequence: CASSPDGGRGEQYF.

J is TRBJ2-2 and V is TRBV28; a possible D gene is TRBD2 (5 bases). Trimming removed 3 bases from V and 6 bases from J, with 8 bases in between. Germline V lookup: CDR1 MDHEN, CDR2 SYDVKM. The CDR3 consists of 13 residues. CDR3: CASSFGVPGELFF. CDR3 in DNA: TGTGCCAGCAGTTTCGGGGTCCCCGGGGAGCTGTTTTTT. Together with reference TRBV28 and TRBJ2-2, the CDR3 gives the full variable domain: DVKVTQSSRYLVKRTGEKVFLECVQDMDHENMFWYRQDPGLGLRLIYFSYDVKMKEKGDIPEGYSVSREKKERFSLILESASTNQTSMYLCASSFGVPGELFFGEGSRLTVL.

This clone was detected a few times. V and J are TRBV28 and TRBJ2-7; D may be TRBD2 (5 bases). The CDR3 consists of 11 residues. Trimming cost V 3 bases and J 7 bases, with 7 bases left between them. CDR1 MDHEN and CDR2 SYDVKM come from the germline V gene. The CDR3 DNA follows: TGTGCCAGCAGTTTGACGGGGGAGCAGTACTTC. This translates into CASSLTGEQYF. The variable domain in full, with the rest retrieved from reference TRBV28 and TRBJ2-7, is DVKVTQSSRYLVKRTGEKVFLECVQDMDHENMFWYRQDPGLGLRLIYFSYDVKMKEKGDIPEGYSVSREKKERFSLILESASTNQTSMYLCASSLTGEQYFGPGTRLTVT.

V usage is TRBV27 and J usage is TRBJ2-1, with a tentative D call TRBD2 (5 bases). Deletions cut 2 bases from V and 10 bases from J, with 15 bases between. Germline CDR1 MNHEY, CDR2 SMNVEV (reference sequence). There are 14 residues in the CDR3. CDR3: CASSLGPDYGEQFF. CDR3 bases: TGTGCCAGCAGTTTAGGACCCGACTACGGCGAGCAGTTCTTC.

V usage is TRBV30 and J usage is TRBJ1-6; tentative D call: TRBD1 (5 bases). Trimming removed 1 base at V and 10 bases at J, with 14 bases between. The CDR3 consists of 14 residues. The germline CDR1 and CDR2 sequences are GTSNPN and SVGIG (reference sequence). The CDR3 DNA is TGTGCCTGGAGTGAAGGTCATAGGGGCTCACCCCTCCACTTT. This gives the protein CAWSEGHRGSPLHF.